A selection of T cell receptor beta chains follows, all from one sample in a study of blood T cell repertoires in COVID-19. Assay used: immunoSEQ multiplex PCR; TCRdb lists only in-frame clones, some missing. The sample contains about 12,000 clones, approximately 85% of which appear only once. The source material was peripheral blood. These receptors were collected from a human donor in a cohort sampled during active COVID-19. Both conserved end residues are part of each CDR3. A D gene is named only where the DNA matches it firmly. Clone size is not always given. Where it is, it says once, few, many or a class for expanded clones.

clone size: NA
J gene: TRBJ2-5
V gene: TRBV6-4
D gene: TRBD1
CDR3 protein: CASSEEMGQAETQYF
CDR3 DNA: TGTGCCAGCAGTGAAGAAATGGGACAGGCGGAGACCCAGTACTTC

clone size: NA
J gene: TRBJ2-3
V gene: TRBV6-4
D gene: TRBD1
CDR3 protein: CASRIQGLSTDTQYF
CDR3 DNA: TGTGCCAGCAGAATACAGGGGTTAAGCACAGATACGCAGTATTTT

clone size: NA
J gene: TRBJ1-2
V gene: TRBV12-3/TRBV12-4
D gene: NA
CDR3 protein: CASTSGYGYTF
CDR3 DNA: TGTGCCAGCACGTCAGGGTATGGCTACACCTTC

clone size: NA
J gene: TRBJ2-7
V gene: TRBV7-3
D gene: TRBD2
CDR3 protein: CASSLGAGVEQYF
CDR3 DNA: TGTGCCAGCAGTTTAGGAGCGGGAGTCGAGCAGTACTTC

clone size: NA
J gene: TRBJ2-1
V gene: TRBV5-1
D gene: NA
CDR3 protein: CASSEAESYNEQFF
CDR3 DNA: TGCGCCAGCAGTGAGGCCGAATCCTACAATGAGCAGTTCTTC

clone size: medium-sized
J gene: TRBJ2-1
V gene: TRBV4-1
D gene: TRBD1
CDR3 protein: CASSQDPGQGASEQFF
CDR3 DNA: TGCGCCAGCAGCCAAGATCCCGGACAGGGGGCCAGTGAGCAGTTCTTC

clone size: NA
J gene: TRBJ1-2
V gene: TRBV29-1
D gene: NA
CDR3 protein: CSVPPGGGGPGYTF
CDR3 DNA: TGCAGCGTTCCCCCGGGGGGGGGTGGTCCTGGCTACACCTTC

clone size: NA
J gene: TRBJ2-7
V gene: TRBV28
D gene: TRBD2
CDR3 protein: CASSAGTSGRYEQYF
CDR3 DNA: TGTGCCAGCAGTGCGGGGACTAGCGGTAGATACGAGCAGTACTTC

clone size: once
J gene: TRBJ2-6
V gene: TRBV5-1
D gene: NA
CDR3 protein: CASSLGTGPGANVLTF
CDR3 DNA: TGCGCCAGCAGCTTGGGAACAGGGCCTGGGGCCAACGTCCTGACTTTC

clone size: once
J gene: TRBJ2-5
V gene: TRBV4-1
D gene: TRBD2
CDR3 protein: CASSRESAGGLPETQYF
CDR3 DNA: TGCGCCAGCAGCCGCGAGTCCGCGGGGGGGCTCCCAGAGACCCAGTACTTC

clone size: NA
J gene: TRBJ2-7
V gene: TRBV7-9
D gene: NA
CDR3 protein: CASSLSRGEQYF
CDR3 DNA: TGTGCCAGCAGCTTATCCAGGGGCGAGCAGTACTTC

clone size: NA
J gene: TRBJ1-2
V gene: TRBV7-9
D gene: TRBD1
CDR3 protein: CASSLALDRAGGYTF
CDR3 DNA: TGTGCCAGCAGCTTAGCCCTTGACAGGGCAGGCGGCTACACCTTC

clone size: NA
J gene: TRBJ2-1
V gene: TRBV7-2
D gene: TRBD1
CDR3 protein: CASSLNAGTGRDEQFF
CDR3 DNA: TGTGCCAGCAGCTTAAACGCCGGGACAGGCCGCGATGAGCAGTTCTTC

clone size: few
J gene: TRBJ1-1
V gene: TRBV10-3
D gene: NA
CDR3 protein: CAISVGGDTEAFF
CDR3 DNA: TGTGCCATCAGTGTCGGGGGGGACACTGAAGCTTTCTTT

clone size: NA
J gene: TRBJ1-3
V gene: TRBV9
D gene: TRBD1
CDR3 protein: CASSDGTGHSGNTIYF
CDR3 DNA: TGTGCCAGCAGCGACGGGACAGGGCACTCTGGAAACACCATATATTTT

clone size: NA
J gene: TRBJ2-1
V gene: TRBV19
D gene: TRBD2
CDR3 protein: CASSTTSGRSNEQFF
CDR3 DNA: TGTGCCAGTAGTACGACTAGCGGGAGGTCGAATGAGCAGTTCTTC

clone size: NA
J gene: TRBJ2-1
V gene: TRBV5-1
D gene: NA
CDR3 protein: CASSLLGDKEQFF
CDR3 DNA: TGCGCCAGCAGCTTGCTGGGAGATAAAGAGCAGTTCTTC